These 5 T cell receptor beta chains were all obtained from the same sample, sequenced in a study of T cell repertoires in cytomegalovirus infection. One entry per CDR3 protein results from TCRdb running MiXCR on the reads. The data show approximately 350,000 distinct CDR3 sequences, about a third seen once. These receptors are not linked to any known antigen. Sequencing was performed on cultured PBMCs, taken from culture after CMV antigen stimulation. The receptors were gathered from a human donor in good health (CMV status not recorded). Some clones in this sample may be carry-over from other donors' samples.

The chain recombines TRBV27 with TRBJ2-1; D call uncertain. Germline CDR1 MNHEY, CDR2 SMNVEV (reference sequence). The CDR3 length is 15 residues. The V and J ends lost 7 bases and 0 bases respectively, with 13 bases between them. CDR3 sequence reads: CASNTKRSSYNEQFF. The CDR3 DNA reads TGTGCCAGCAACACCAAGAGGAGCTCCTACAATGAGCAGTTCTTC.

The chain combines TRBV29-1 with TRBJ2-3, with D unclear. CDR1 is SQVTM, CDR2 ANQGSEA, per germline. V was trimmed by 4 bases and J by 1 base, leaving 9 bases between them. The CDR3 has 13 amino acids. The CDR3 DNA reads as TGCAGCGTTGGACCCGGAGGCACAGATACGCAGTATTTT. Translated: CSVGPGGTDTQYF.

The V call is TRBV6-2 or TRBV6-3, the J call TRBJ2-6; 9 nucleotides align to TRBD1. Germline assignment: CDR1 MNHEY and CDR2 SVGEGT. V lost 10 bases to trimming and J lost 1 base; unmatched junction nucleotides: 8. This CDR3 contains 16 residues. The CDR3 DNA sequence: TGTGCCACCACAGGGGGCGACTGGTCTGGGGCCAACGTCCTGACTTTC. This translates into CATTGGDWSGANVLTF.

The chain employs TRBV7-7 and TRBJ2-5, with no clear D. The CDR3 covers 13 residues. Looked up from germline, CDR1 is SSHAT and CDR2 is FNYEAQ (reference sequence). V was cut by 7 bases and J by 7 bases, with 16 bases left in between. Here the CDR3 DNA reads TGTGCCAGCACCACGGACCTGTCTGGGACCCAGTACTTC. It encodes CASTTDLSGTQYF.

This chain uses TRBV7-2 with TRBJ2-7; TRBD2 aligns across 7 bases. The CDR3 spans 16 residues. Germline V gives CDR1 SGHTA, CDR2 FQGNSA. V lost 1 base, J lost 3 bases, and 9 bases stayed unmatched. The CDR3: CASSLEPAERGYEQYF. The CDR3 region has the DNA TGTGCCAGCAGCTTAGAACCGGCAGAGCGGGGCTACGAGCAGTACTTC.